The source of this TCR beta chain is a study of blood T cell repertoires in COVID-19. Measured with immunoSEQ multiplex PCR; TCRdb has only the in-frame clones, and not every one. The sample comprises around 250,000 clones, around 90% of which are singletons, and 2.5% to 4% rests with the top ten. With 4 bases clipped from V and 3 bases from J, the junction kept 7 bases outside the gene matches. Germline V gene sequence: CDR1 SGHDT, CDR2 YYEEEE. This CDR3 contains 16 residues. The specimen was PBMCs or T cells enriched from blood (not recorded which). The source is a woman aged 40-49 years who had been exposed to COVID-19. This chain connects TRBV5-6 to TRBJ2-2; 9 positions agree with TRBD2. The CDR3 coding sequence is TGTGCCAGCAGCCCCTGGACTAGCGCCGACACCGGGGAGCTGTTTTTT. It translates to CASSPWTSADTGELFF.